Given below is one T cell receptor (beta chain) in context. The antigen is undetermined. With V trimmed by 4 bases and J by 2 bases, 14 bases remained unmatched. This CDR3 has 18 residues. Germline-derived CDR1 and CDR2 are KGHSY and FQNENV. Sample time point: pre-treatment sample, taken before nivolumab and TIL therapy. The tumor samples were excised metastases, mostly pleural nodules or supraclavicular lymph nodes. This specimen comes from a study of TIL therapy for anti-PD-1-resistant metastatic lung cancer. About the research overall: Tumors had a median PD-L1 proportion score of around 6.4%. Median tumor mutation burden was 1.5 mutations per megabase.

Whole-study findings and limits: Many TIL product clones were absent from baseline tumor, suggesting clonal contraction.

The libraries were made with immunoSEQ v3. Survey-level samples got 2 million or so read pairs; deep-level samples got roughly 4.5-6 million. Using immunoSEQ multiplex PCR, the repertoire was profiled, and TCRdb retains in-frame clones only, with some absent. The sample includes some 12,000 clones, roughly 50% of them seen just once. This chain connects TRBV16 to TRBJ1-5; 7 bases agree with TRBD1. The clonotype was recovered from a person between 25 and 79 years old with non-small cell lung cancer. The sample in question was tumor tissue, obtained at baseline. CDR3 DNA sequence: TGTGCCAGCAGCCGACATGTAGACAGGGAGTACGGCAATCAGCCCCAGCATTTT. Amino acid sequence: CASSRHVDREYGNQPQHF.